This TCR beta chain was documented in a study of tumor-infiltrating lymphocytes in oesophageal squamous cell carcinoma. The CDR3 covers 13 residues. The V segment lost 7 bases and the J segment 11 bases; nucleotides outside the gene matches: 12. Germline CDR1 is MNHNS and CDR2 is SASEGT. TCRdb re-called the PCR reads with MiXCR, one entry per CDR3 protein. The repertoire consists of about 17,000 distinct CDR3 sequences, with 40% to 55% occurring once and the leading ten covering around 41%. The chain couples TRBV6-1 to TRBJ2-5; 8 bases fit TRBD2. The source is a female donor with esophageal squamous cell carcinoma. The sequencing input was normal esophageal tissue next to the tumor. CDR3 amino acids: CASIRAGGGEQYF. CDR3 bases: TGTGCCAGCATACGCGCGGGAGGAGGGGAGCAGTACTTC.